The T cell receptor (beta chain) under discussion was sequenced for a study of T cells in Graves' hyperthyroidism and ophthalmopathy. RNA transcripts gave rise to amplified TCR beta CDR3 regions. With the HTBI primer set, the TCR CDR3 went through a first round of RT-PCR. TCRdb redid the calling of the multiplex PCR reads with MiXCR, one entry per CDR3 protein. The sample has 300,000 to 450,000 distinct CDR3 sequences; about 18% are singletons. V gave up 6 bases and J gave up 0 bases, with 12 bases separating them. The germline gives CDR1 MNHNS, CDR2 SASEGT. There are 15 residues in the CDR3. The specimen was blood. The V gene is TRBV6-1, the J gene TRBJ1-5; D not resolved. This clonotype originated in a man aged 18 to 30 with Graves' ophthalmopathy. The CDR3 nucleotides are TGTGCCAGCAGAGTCAGTCCCCGTAGCAATCAGCCCCAGCATTTT. Amino acids: CASRVSPRSNQPQHF.